Reported below is one T cell receptor beta chain. What it binds is unknown. The sample is drawn from a study of chemoradiotherapy in HPV16-positive cancers. Study-level information: A couple of HPV16-positive patients' cells yielded candidate HPV-specific clones and common motifs.

The CDR3 loop spans 16 amino acids. V lost 2 bases and J lost 5; bases outside the gene matches: 10. Looked up from germline, CDR1 is SEHNR and CDR2 is FQNEAQ (reference sequence). Using immunoSEQ multiplex PCR, the repertoire was profiled, and TCRdb retains in-frame clones only, with some absent. Of roughly 23,000 clones listed, 80% to 95% were seen once; the top ten hold roughly a sixth. Broader study findings: Functional assays defining HPV-specific T cells used only a couple of HPV16-positive patients. Better recurrence-free survival went with HPV-responsive T-cell expansion in HPV16-positive patients.

The genes are TRBV7-9 and TRBJ2-7, with TRBD1 matching over 9 bases. This TCR derives from a human donor with HPV-associated anogenital cancer. The sequenced sample was blood, obtained from a patient who underwent chemoradiotherapy. DNA for the CDR3: TGTGCCAGCAGCTTAAGGGCCGGGACAGGGACCAACGAGCAGTACTTC. Its translation is CASSLRAGTGTNEQYF. The whole variable domain, remainder taken from reference TRBV7-9 and TRBJ2-7, is DTGVSQNPRHKITKRGQNVTFRCDPISEHNRLYWYRQTLGQGPEFLTYFQNEAQLEKSRLLSDRFSAERPKGSFSTLEIQRTEQGDSAMYLCASSLRAGTGTNEQYFGPGTRLTVT.